These 27 T cell receptor beta chains were sequenced from one sample in a study of blood T cells in healthy people across ages. The second PCR ran about 6 to 11 cycles with a sample-barcoded 5' primer and J-beta primers. TCRdb re-called the 5' RACE reads with MiXCR, one entry per CDR3 protein. This sample has hundreds of thousands of distinct CDR3 sequences; approximately 52% occur once, and the top ten carry approximately 15%. Material for sequencing was blood. Receptors originate from a woman of 80 years or more in good health.

This chain links TRBV20-1 with TRBJ2-7; 13 positions agree with TRBD2. V was clipped by 3 bases and J by 7 bases; unmatched bases: 9. Germline V CDR1 and CDR2: DFQATT, SNEGSKA (reference sequence). CDR3 size: 15 residues. The CDR3 sequence is CSASPPGLAGYEQYF. CDR3 coding DNA: TGCAGTGCTAGTCCCCCGGGACTAGCGGGGTATGAGCAGTACTTC.

This clonotype was recorded many times. V usage is TRBV5-1 and J usage is TRBJ1-2; the D gene is possibly TRBD1 (5 bases). V lost 2 bases to trimming and J lost 4 bases, with 12 bases between them. The CDR3 sequence is 14 residues long. CDR1 SGHRS and CDR2 YFSETQ come from the germline V gene. CDR3 bases: TGCGCCAGCAGCTTCCATGACAGCGTCTATGGCTACACCTTC. This encodes CASSFHDSVYGYTF.

V and J are TRBV29-1 and TRBJ2-7, with 7 bases aligning to TRBD2. Germline CDR1 SQVTM, CDR2 ANQGSEA. The length of the CDR3 is 13 residues. Trimming cost V 4 bases and J 4 bases; bases outside gene matches: 7. DNA of the CDR3: TGCAGCGTTGTGGGAGGGGACGGGTACGAGCAGTACTTC. Protein: CSVVGGDGYEQYF.

As regards this clonotype: Since a much larger clone is just one base distant, this may be a read error. This chain connects TRBV2 to TRBJ2-3; 8 bases match TRBD2. CDR1 is SNHLY, CDR2 FYNNEI, per germline. This CDR3 comprises 15 residues. In DNA form, the CDR3 reads TGTACCAGCAGGGAGGCGGGAGGTGGATCAGATACGCAGTATTTT. Translation: CTSREAGGGSDTQYF.

This chain connects TRBV18 to TRBJ2-4, with 9 bases matching TRBD1. The J call is doubtful: the DNA matches TRBJ2-7 better. Germline V gene sequence: CDR1 KGHSH, CDR2 LQKENI. This CDR3 comprises 15 residues. The CDR3 here is CASPLRDRATYEQYF. As DNA, the CDR3 is TGTGCCAGTCCTCTCCGGGACAGGGCAACCTACGAGCAGTACTTC.

The V and J genes are TRBV7-2 and TRBJ2-5; D tentatively fits TRBD1 or TRBD2 (5 bases each). The germline V gene encodes CDR1 SGHTA and CDR2 FQGNSA. The CDR3 length is 14 residues. V lost 5 bases to trimming and J lost 5 bases, with 15 bases between them. CDR3 nucleotide sequence: TGTGCCAGCAGCCTATATCGGGACCGGGAGACCCAGTACTTC. Amino acids: CASSLYRDRETQYF.

The chain couples TRBV7-9 to TRBJ2-1; D gene unclear. CDR1 is SEHNR, CDR2 FQNEAQ, per germline (reference sequence). The V and J ends lost 5 bases and 11 bases respectively, with 16 bases between them. The CDR3 has 13 residues. The CDR3 sequence: CASSRISGNKQFF. The CDR3 nucleotides are TGTGCCAGCAGCAGAATCTCCGGAAATAAGCAGTTCTTC.

The CDR3, as DNA: TGCGCCAGCAGCTTGGGGGGACTAGCGGGAAATACGCAGTATTTT. It is translated as CASSLGGLAGNTQYF. V and J are TRBV5-1 and TRBJ2-3; TRBD2 matches 13 bases. Trimming cost V 0 bases and J 7 bases; bases outside gene matches: 2. Germline loops: CDR1 SGHRS, CDR2 YFSETQ. This CDR3 spans 15 amino acids.

The rearrangement links TRBV7-2 to TRBJ1-5, with D possibly TRBD1 on 6 matching bases. This CDR3 region has 17 residues. Trimming pared 8 bases from V and 7 bases from J, leaving 27 bases between. Germline CDR1 reads SGHTA; CDR2 reads FQGNSA. This CDR3 reads CASGYHRDSNRGQPQHF. The CDR3 bases are TGTGCCAGCGGCTACCACAGGGATAGTAACCGAGGGCAGCCCCAGCATTTT.

This clonotype was seen at least ten times. The V gene is TRBV28, the J gene TRBJ2-2; TRBD1 agrees at 7 bases. Germline CDR1 is MDHEN and CDR2 is SYDVKM. The CDR3 spans 15 residues. V shed 3 bases and J 2 bases; nucleotides not matched to a gene: 3. The CDR3 coding sequence is TGTGCCAGCAGTTTCGGGACAGAAAACACCGGGGAGCTGTTTTTT. Its translation: CASSFGTENTGELFF.

This clonotype has at least ten counts. The J gene is TRBJ1-6, the V gene TRBV20-1; D call uncertain. V lost 3 bases and J 9 bases, leaving 27 bases between the germline ends. Germline CDR1 DFQATT, CDR2 SNEGSKA (reference sequence). The CDR3 is 18 amino acids. The DNA of the CDR3 is TGCAGTGCTAGTGTGATTTCAGCACCCGGACCGGTGGGTTCACCCCTCCACTTT. It translates to CSASVISAPGPVGSPLHF.

The rearrangement links TRBV3-1 to TRBJ2-1, with 9 bases aligning to TRBD2. Germline V lookup: CDR1 LGHDT, CDR2 YNNKEL (reference sequence). The CDR3 is 16 residues long. V lost 4 bases to trimming and J lost 6 bases; unmatched junction nucleotides: 10. The CDR3 DNA is TGTGCCAGCAGCCCCCGGGGACTAGCCGACCGCAATGAGCAGTTCTTC. Translating gives CASSPRGLADRNEQFF.

This clonotype was counted only a few times. J is TRBJ1-1 and V is TRBV20-1; weak D call: TRBD1 (5 bases). The germline V gene encodes CDR1 DFQATT and CDR2 SNEGSKA (reference sequence). V gave up 6 bases and J gave up 10 bases, with 12 bases separating them. This CDR3 is 10 amino acids long. This CDR3 reads CSAPRDRAFF. For the CDR3, the DNA is TGCAGTGCCCCGAGGGACCGAGCTTTCTTT.

Comment on this clonotype: This may be a read error: a much more frequent sequence differs by one nucleotide. The chain uses TRBV2 and TRBJ2-3; 14 bases match TRBD2. From germline, CDR1 is SNHLY and CDR2 FYNNEI. This CDR3 has 15 residues. As DNA, the CDR3 is TGTGCCAGCGGGGGACTAGCGGGGGTAACAGATGCGCAGTATTTT. Amino acids: CASGGLAGVTDAQYF.

This clonotype was observed a few times. The chain combines TRBV5-8 with TRBJ2-2; D ambiguous. Germline V CDR1 and CDR2: SGHTS, YDEGEE. The V and J ends lost 1 base and 1 base respectively, with 8 bases between them. The CDR3 extends over 15 amino acids. CDR3 DNA: TGTGCCAGCAGCTTGAGGCAGCTGAACACCGGGGAGCTGTTTTTT. Its translation is CASSLRQLNTGELFF.

With regard to this clonotype: At one end the junction does not follow the germline gene, possibly because of a read error. The V gene is TRBV6-1, the J gene TRBJ2-7, with 9 bases fitting TRBD2. Germline CDR1 is MNHNS and CDR2 is SASEGT. This CDR3 spans 16 amino acids. The CDR3 DNA is TGTGCCAGCACAAGAGCGGGAGGCGCCGCCTCCGACGAGCAGTACTTC. This encodes CASTRAGGAASDEQYF.

The V call is TRBV15, the J call TRBJ2-7; TRBD2 is a possible D gene (5 bases). In germline, CDR1 is LNHNV, CDR2 YYDKDF (reference sequence). The CDR3 runs to 15 residues. Trimming removed 0 bases at V and 4 bases at J, with 13 bases between. The DNA of the CDR3 is TGTGCCACCAGCAGAGATCGGGAAGTCACTTACGAGCAGTACTTC. This translates into CATSRDREVTYEQYF.

V gene TRBV10-3 combines with J gene TRBJ2-5; D is unclear. V lost 5 bases, J lost 5 bases, and 12 bases lay in between. The CDR3 extends over 13 amino acids. Per the germline V gene, CDR1 is ENHRY and CDR2 is SYGVKD. CDR3 DNA: TGTGCCATCAGTCCGAAGGGATATGAGACCCAGTACTTC. Translation: CAISPKGYETQYF.

The chain couples TRBV3-1 to TRBJ1-5, with TRBD1 matching 12 bases. This CDR3 contains 15 residues. V trimming: 0 bases; J trimming: 9 bases; junction bases outside the gene matches: 3. In germline, CDR1 is LGHDT, CDR2 YNNKEL (reference sequence). This CDR3 is CASSQDGTGGRPQHF. The CDR3 bases are TGTGCCAGCAGCCAAGATGGGACAGGGGGCCGGCCCCAGCATTTT.

J is TRBJ2-2 and V is TRBV27; 10 bases match TRBD1. The ends lost 6 bases at V and 10 bases at J; junction bases unmatched: 20. The CDR3 loop spans 18 amino acids. The germline CDR1 and CDR2 sequences are MNHEY and SMNVEV (reference sequence). The CDR3 loop is CASSRTGGTGEPPPELFF. DNA of the CDR3: TGTGCCAGCAGCCGGACAGGGGGTACCGGGGAGCCCCCACCGGAGCTGTTTTTT.

This clonotype was recorded once. CDR3 protein: CASSQGDRFGYTF. The CDR3 DNA reads as TGTGCCAGCAGCCAAGGCGACAGGTTTGGCTACACCTTC. The rearrangement joins TRBV4-2 to TRBJ1-2; D perhaps matches TRBD1 (6 bases). The V gene lost 1 base and the J gene lost 7 bases, with 10 bases spanning the gap. Per the germline V gene, CDR1 is LGHNA and CDR2 is YNFKEQ. The CDR3 runs to 13 residues.

This clonotype came up many times. The chain joins TRBV4-1 to TRBJ2-3; 10 bases fit TRBD2. Germline trimming cut 3 bases from V and 4 bases from J; bases unmatched to any gene: 7. Germline V gene data show CDR1 as MGHRA and CDR2 as YSYEKL. This CDR3 contains 16 residues. The CDR3 region has the DNA TGCGCCAGCAGCCAGGTTACTGGACTAGCGGCAGATACGCAGTATTTT. Translating it yields CASSQVTGLAADTQYF.

The chain carries TRBV7-9 and TRBJ2-5; D may be TRBD1 or TRBD2 (5 bases each). Germline CDR1 reads SEHNR; CDR2 reads FQNEAQ (reference sequence). Trimming took off 8 bases at V and 11 bases at J, with 18 bases between the two ends. The CDR3 is 12 residues long. CDR3 region: CASYRDGSEQYF. For the CDR3, the DNA is TGTGCCAGCTACCGGGACGGTAGTGAGCAGTACTTC.

The table lists this clonotype with a count of one. This may arise from a read error, as a much more abundant clone is one base away. CDR3 DNA: TGTGCCAGCAGCTTCAGTCTTGAGACCCTGTACTTC. Its translation: CASSFSLETLYF. This rearrangement joins TRBV7-8 to TRBJ2-7; no definite D call. Trimming stripped 3 bases from V and 12 bases from J, with 15 bases between. Looked up from germline, CDR1 is SGHVS and CDR2 is FQNEAQ. The CDR3 covers 12 residues.

This chain links TRBV14 with TRBJ2-7; D gene uncertain. The CDR3 is made up of 14 amino acids. The V gene's germline CDR1 is SGHDN and CDR2 FVKESK. Trimming took 4 bases from V and 0 from J, leaving 10 bases between them. The DNA for the CDR3 is TGTGCCAGCAGCCCGAGTTGGGTCTCCTACGAGCAGTACTTC. This encodes CASSPSWVSYEQYF. The full variable domain, with the rest looked up from reference TRBV14 and TRBJ2-7, is EAGVTQFPSHSVIEKGQTVTLRCDPISGHDNLYWYRRVMGKEIKFLLHFVKESKQDESGMPNNRFLAERTGGTYSTLKVQPAELEDSGVYFCASSPSWVSYEQYFGPGTRLTVT.

This clonotype was detected many times. The chain is built from TRBV5-1 and TRBJ2-3, with D hard to call. This CDR3 has 14 amino acids. In germline, CDR1 is SGHRS, CDR2 YFSETQ. The germline V and J ends were trimmed by 0 bases and 1 base, with 6 bases remaining between them. In DNA form, the CDR3 reads TGCGCCAGCAGCTTGGTTCCCCGCACAGATACGCAGTATTTT. It specifies CASSLVPRTDTQYF.

The V and J genes are TRBV3-1 and TRBJ2-3; 8 bases are a match to TRBD2. With V trimmed by 4 bases and J by 0 bases, 12 bases remained unmatched. This CDR3 has 18 amino acids. The germline V gene has CDR1 LGHDT and CDR2 YNNKEL (reference sequence). CDR3 residues: CASSPWTGGGPSTDTQYF. CDR3 bases: TGTGCCAGCAGCCCGTGGACTGGCGGGGGGCCGAGCACAGATACGCAGTATTTT.